This TCR beta chain stems from a study of human CD4 T cells and Enterobacteriaceae. Memory CD4+ T cells were sorted as all CD4+ cells except CD45RA+CCR7+CD95- naive cells, over 95% pure. Sequencing used immunoSEQ multiplex PCR; TCRdb keeps in-frame clones, though not all of them. The sample lists roughly 30,000 clones, 70% to 85% seen once, with roughly 1.8% in the top ten. Germline loops: CDR1 SGHTA, CDR2 FQGNSA. The CDR3 is 13 residues long. The ends were cut back, 4 bases at V and 2 bases at J, with 8 bases in the middle. This sequence was found in a human donor in good health. The rearrangement uses TRBV7-2 and TRBJ2-5; a possible D gene is TRBD1 (6 bases). Sequencing input: memory CD4+ T cells from blood. The DNA for the CDR3 is TGTGCCAGCAGCTACAGGGTTCAAGAGACCCAGTACTTC. Protein: CASSYRVQETQYF. The full variable domain, in which reference TRBV7-2 and TRBJ2-5 provide the parts outside the CDR3, is GAGVSQSPSNKVTEKGKDVELRCDPISGHTALYWYRQSLGQGLEFLIYFQGNSAPDKSGLPSDRFSAERTGGSVSTLTIQRTQQEDSAVYLCASSYRVQETQYFGPGTRLLVL.